This TCR beta chain originates from a study of early T cells in non-severe SARS-CoV-2 infection. Study summary: Chains were not paired, and sequencing was done on bulk RNA from unsorted whole blood.

Trimming stripped 3 bases from V and 2 bases from J, with 13 bases between. Germline V CDR1 and CDR2: SGHTA, FQGTGA. The length of the CDR3 is 16 residues. This clonotype was seen a few times. Tagging with unique molecular identifiers was applied to individual cDNA molecules. TCRdb independently ran MiXCR on the 5' RACE reads; one entry per CDR3 protein. The sample lists 90,000 to 130,000 distinct CDR3 sequences; around 10% were seen once. This chain connects TRBV7-3 to TRBJ2-2; D remains ambiguous. Sequencing input: whole blood. This sequence was found in an adult who was a healthcare worker with PCR-confirmed SARS-CoV-2 infection or an uninfected control (not recorded which). Here the CDR3 reads CASSLIWGSNTGELFF. In DNA, the CDR3 is TGTGCCAGCAGCTTGATATGGGGAAGTAACACCGGGGAGCTGTTTTTT. The variable domain in full, with the rest retrieved from reference TRBV7-3 and TRBJ2-2, is GAGVSQTPSNKVTEKGKYVELRCDPISGHTALYWYRQSLGQGPEFLIYFQGTGAADDSGLPNDRFFAVRPEGSVSTLKIQRTERGDSAVYLCASSLIWGSNTGELFFGEGSRLTVL.